This paragraph covers one TCR beta chain sequence. Its antigen is not identified. Trimming left V 8 bases short and J 3 bases short, with 13 bases between. Germline lookup yields CDR1 SNHLY and CDR2 FYNNEI. The CDR3 contains 13 residues. The sample is drawn from a study of early stage breast cancer tumors. As for the study in general: Of fewer than 20 invasive breast tumors, more than nine were hormone receptor-positive, HER2-negative. Whole-study results and caveats: In about 90% of the 16 patients, blood comparison separated tumor from normal breast. Tumors had approximately 2.5-fold higher T cell density than normal breast. Most shared enriched TCRB sequences were commonly generated ones.

Using immunoSEQ multiplex PCR, the repertoire was profiled, and TCRdb retains in-frame clones only, with some absent. The sample lists about 53,000 clones, around nine tenths occurring once. The clonotype originates from a person aged 70 to 85 with breast cancer. The chain carries TRBV2 and TRBJ1-1; D not resolved. The material sequenced was blood. The chain's CDR3 is CASLITSYTEAFF. The CDR3 DNA sequence: TGTGCCAGCCTCATCACGAGTTACACTGAAGCTTTCTTT.